This T cell receptor (beta chain) came from a study of Ad26.COV2.S vaccination and SARS-CoV-2 variants. Study in general: Into the muscle, Ad26.COV2.S was dosed once or twice, 56 days apart.

This CDR3 comprises 16 residues. Trimming removed 0 bases from V and 1 base from J; junction bases left unmatched: 3. CDR1 is LGHDT, CDR2 YNNKEL, per germline (reference sequence). With regard to this clone: The antigen is unknown.

Study-level findings and limits: Non-spike TCR breadth did not differ much between vaccine and placebo recipients. Researchers cautioned that TCR breadth and depth analyses may have underestimated total T cell responses.

The method was immunoSEQ multiplex PCR; TCRdb's version includes in-frame clones alone and lacks a portion of them. The data contain 350,000 to 500,000 clones, around 87% of them singletons. Treatment reported: 15 to 20 received Ad26.COV2.S at low or high dose, single or two shots; about 5 received placebo; per-sample allocation not given. The study sampled participants on day 63 after the first vaccine or placebo injection. This person who donated was an adult of 18-55 years in Boston. This chain connects TRBV3-1 (or the pseudogene TRBV3-2) to TRBJ2-4; TRBD2 matches at 7 bases. The sample was peripheral blood, taken in a trial of Ad26.COV2.S vaccine versus placebo. The receptor was isolated from a person aged 18 to 59 who received the Ad26.COV2.S COVID-19 vaccine or a placebo. DNA of the CDR3: TGTGCCAGCAGCCAAGAAGCCGGGGGGGCCAAAAACATTCAGTACTTC. Translated, it gives CASSQEAGGAKNIQYF.